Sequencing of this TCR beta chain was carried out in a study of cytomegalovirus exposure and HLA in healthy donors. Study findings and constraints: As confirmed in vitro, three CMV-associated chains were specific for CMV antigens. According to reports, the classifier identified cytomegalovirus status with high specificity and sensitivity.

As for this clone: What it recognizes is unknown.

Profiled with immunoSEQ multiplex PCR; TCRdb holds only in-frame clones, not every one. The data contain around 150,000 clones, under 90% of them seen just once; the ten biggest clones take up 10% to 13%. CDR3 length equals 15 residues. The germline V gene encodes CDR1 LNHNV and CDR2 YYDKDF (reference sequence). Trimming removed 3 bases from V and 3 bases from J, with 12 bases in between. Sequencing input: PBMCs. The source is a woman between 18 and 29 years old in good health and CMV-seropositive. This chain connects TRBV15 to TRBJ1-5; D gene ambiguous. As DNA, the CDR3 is TGTGCCACCAGCAGCAACGGAGGACTCAATCAGCCCCAGCATTTT. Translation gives CATSSNGGLNQPQHF.